The clone carrying this T cell receptor beta chain occurred many times. These data come from a study of low-dose radiotherapy and immunotherapy resistance in tumors. In the study overall: At a dose of 200 mg/m2, intravenous cyclophosphamide was given every two weeks, one day before radiation and immunotherapy.

The germline CDR1 and CDR2 sequences are SGDLS and YYNGEE. This CDR3 is 15 amino acids long. Trimming removed 1 base from V and 2 bases from J; junction bases left unmatched: 4. cDNA synthesis used a TRAV/TRBV-specific primer set for both chains. TCR amplification used about 18 PCR cycles, a constant-region primer and a V-primer adapter. Each CDR3 protein is one row after TCRdb ran MiXCR on the reads. The table includes over 65,000 distinct CDR3 sequences, around 17% detected once. Time point specified: before trial treatment. Donors were treated with nivolumab, ipilimumab, aspirin, and low-dose cyclophosphamide and radiotherapy.

V gene TRBV9 combines with J gene TRBJ2-7; 9 bases are shared with TRBD2. The source was PBMCs, collected before treatment. The sequence was obtained from a male donor with prostate cancer. The CDR3 sequence is CASSVSGGSTYEQYF. CDR3 bases: TGTGCCAGCAGCGTAAGCGGGGGGTCGACCTACGAGCAGTACTTC.